Sequencing of this T cell receptor (beta chain) was carried out in a study of cytomegalovirus exposure and HLA in healthy donors. Healthy people donating bone marrow made up the donors. The study ran its PCR with 60 Vbeta and 13 Jbeta primers. Study processing details: A follow-up analysis tallied around 80 million unique TCR beta chains, roughly 10 million shared. The assay was immunoSEQ multiplex PCR, and TCRdb's table has in-frame clones only and misses some. The DNA was the basis for D and trimming; V, J and clone size are from that table. Here the sample spans 130,000 to 150,000 clones, 84% being singletons. This clone was observed a handful of times. What it binds is not known. Study observations and caveats: TCR association rates varied by HLA locus in a later analysis, with DRB1 highest and HLA-C lowest.

This CDR3 region has 10 residues. CDR1 and CDR2 from the germline V gene are SEHNR and FQNEAQ (reference sequence). The V end lost 3 bases, the J end lost 8 bases, and 4 bases lay between the germline ends. This TCR was sampled from a boy aged 2 to 10 in good health and CMV-seronegative. This chain uses TRBV7-9 with TRBJ1-1; D gene unclear. The specimen sequenced was PBMCs. The DNA for the CDR3 is TGTGCCAGCAGCTTGGAGGAAGCTTTCTTT. Translated: CASSLEEAFF.